This T cell receptor beta chain appears in the sequencing data of a study of blood T cell repertoires in COVID-19. Here immunoSEQ multiplex PCR was the method, and the copy in TCRdb shows in-frame clones only, minus some. This table holds under 250,000 clones, 88% found once. V was clipped by 4 bases and J by 2 bases, with 3 bases between them. From germline, CDR1 is MDHEN and CDR2 SYDVKM. The CDR3 is made up of 12 amino acids. Sequenced material: peripheral blood. The sequence was collected from a woman aged 55-69 years with acute or convalescent COVID-19. V and J are TRBV28 and TRBJ1-5; D remains ambiguous. CDR3 coding DNA: TGTGCCAGCAGTTCTGGCAATCAGCCCCAGCATTTT. It specifies CASSSGNQPQHF. Drawing the rest from reference TRBV28 and TRBJ1-5, the complete variable domain is DVKVTQSSRYLVKRTGEKVFLECVQDMDHENMFWYRQDPGLGLRLIYFSYDVKMKEKGDIPEGYSVSREKKERFSLILESASTNQTSMYLCASSSGNQPQHFGDGTRLSIL.